These 22 T cell receptor beta chains were sequenced from one sample in a study of early T cells in non-severe SARS-CoV-2 infection. TCRdb itself ran the 5' RACE reads through MiXCR, one entry per CDR3 protein. The sample comprises about 130,000 distinct CDR3 sequences, approximately 15% of which are singletons, and around a fifth rests with the top ten. The sample consisted of whole blood. These receptors were obtained from an adult who was a healthcare worker with PCR-confirmed SARS-CoV-2 infection or an uninfected control (not recorded which).

The chain links TRBV29-1 to TRBJ2-3, with TRBD1 identical over 10 bases. CDR1 SQVTM and CDR2 ANQGSEA come from the germline V gene. The CDR3 spans 13 residues. The ends lost 6 bases at V and 4 bases at J; junction bases unmatched: 4. The CDR3 sequence is CSVSGTGADTQYF. In DNA, the CDR3 is TGCAGCGTCTCCGGGACAGGGGCAGATACGCAGTATTTT.

This clonotype was detected a few times. The chain joins TRBV5-1 to TRBJ2-2; D call uncertain. Trimming stripped 0 bases from V and 6 bases from J, with 9 bases between. The CDR3 runs 14 residues. CDR1 is SGHRS and CDR2 is YFSETQ in the germline V gene. The CDR3 reads CASSLGTVAGELFF. As DNA, the CDR3 is TGCGCCAGCAGCTTGGGTACAGTGGCCGGGGAGCTGTTTTTT.

This clonotype was recorded a few times. The chain carries TRBV7-9 and TRBJ1-1, with 8 bases aligning to TRBD1. Germline V gene lookup returns CDR1 SEHNR and CDR2 FQNEAQ (reference sequence). This CDR3 contains 15 residues. Unmatched junction bases numbered 6, after V lost 5 bases and J lost 1 base. CDR3 amino acids: CASSRRDRTNTEAFF. The CDR3, as DNA: TGTGCCAGCAGCCGCCGGGACAGGACGAACACTGAAGCTTTCTTT.

The V gene is TRBV20-1, the J gene TRBJ2-3; no clear D. CDR3 size: 14 residues. V was trimmed by 0 bases and J by 2 bases, leaving 9 bases between them. CDR1 and CDR2 (germline): DFQATT, SNEGSKA (reference sequence). The CDR3 protein is CSARDRFTTDTQYF. The CDR3 region has the DNA TGCAGTGCTAGAGATCGGTTTACCACAGATACGCAGTATTTT.

Ten or more counts support this clonotype. The rearrangement joins TRBV5-4 to TRBJ2-1, with D tentatively TRBD1 (6 bases). V lost 4 bases to trimming and J lost 4 bases, with 9 bases between them. Germline assignment: CDR1 SGHNT and CDR2 YYREEE (reference sequence). The CDR3 has 13 residues. DNA for the CDR3: TGTGCCAGCAGCCAGGGACAATACAATGAGCAGTTCTTC. This sequence encodes CASSQGQYNEQFF.

This clonotype has ten or more counts. The chain employs TRBV7-8 and TRBJ1-4, with 10 bases matching TRBD1. V was pared by 4 bases and J by 8 bases, with 7 bases of the junction left unmatched. The germline V gene encodes CDR1 SGHVS and CDR2 FQNEAQ. This CDR3 region has 15 residues. The CDR3 sequence is CASSSPGQGQEKLFF. The CDR3 DNA sequence: TGTGCCAGCAGCTCACCGGGACAGGGGCAAGAAAAACTGTTTTTT.

The chain links TRBV3-1 to TRBJ2-1; weak D call: TRBD2 (6 bases). Per germline, CDR1 LGHDT and CDR2 YNNKEL (reference sequence). V shed 3 bases and J shed 8 bases, with 11 bases lying between them. This CDR3 region has 13 residues. The CDR3 nucleotides are TGTGCCAGCAGCCAGGCCTGGAGGGATGAGCAGTTCTTC. This encodes CASSQAWRDEQFF.

This clonotype occurred many times. The chain is built from TRBV7-9 and TRBJ2-3; tentative D call: TRBD2 (5 bases). CDR3 length: 15 amino acids. V lost 6 bases, J lost 0 bases, and 13 bases lay in between. The V gene's germline CDR1 is SEHNR and CDR2 FQNEAQ (reference sequence). Here the CDR3 reads CASRRLTRSTDTQYF. DNA of the CDR3: TGTGCCAGCAGGCGACTAACGCGTAGCACAGATACGCAGTATTTT.

This clonotype came up a few times. The V call is TRBV19, the J call TRBJ1-3; D is possibly TRBD1 (5 bases). Deletions cut 6 bases from V and 0 bases from J, with 15 bases between. This CDR3 is built from 16 residues. Germline-derived CDR1 and CDR2 are LNHDA and SQIVND (reference sequence). The CDR3 DNA reads TGTGCCAGTAGCCGGACATCCGCCTTCTCTGGAAACACCATATATTTT. Residues: CASSRTSAFSGNTIYF.

The sample holds a few counts of this clonotype. The CDR3 nucleotides are TGCGCCAGCAGCTTGAGAGGACAGGGAGTCGAGGCTTTCTTT. As protein: CASSLRGQGVEAFF. The rearrangement uses TRBV5-1 and TRBJ1-1, with TRBD1 matching over 8 bases. Looked up from germline, CDR1 is SGHRS and CDR2 is YFSETQ. V lost 1 base, J lost 11 bases, and 10 bases stayed unmatched. The CDR3 runs 14 residues.

This chain links TRBV5-1 with TRBJ1-5; D is unclear. The V gene's germline CDR1 is SGHRS and CDR2 YFSETQ. Between the trimmed V and J ends, which lost 0 bases and 5 bases, there was a span of 9 bases. The CDR3 contains 14 residues. The CDR3 is CASSLGPRDQPQHF. For the CDR3, the DNA is TGCGCCAGCAGCTTGGGTCCACGGGATCAGCCCCAGCATTTT.

The rearrangement links TRBV15 to TRBJ2-1; the D is unclear. There are 12 residues in the CDR3. V gave up 3 bases and J gave up 6 bases, with 6 bases separating them. CDR1 LNHNV and CDR2 YYDKDF come from the germline V gene (reference sequence). For the CDR3, the DNA is TGTGCCACCAGCAGGGACCTCAATGAGCAGTTCTTC. This codes for CATSRDLNEQFF.

V usage is TRBV20-1 and J usage is TRBJ1-1, with a weak D call TRBD1 (6 bases). The CDR3 sequence is 13 residues long. Germline CDR1 is DFQATT and CDR2 is SNEGSKA (reference sequence). V lost 3 bases and J 4 bases, leaving 12 bases between the germline ends. Here the CDR3 reads CSARPGQFTEAFF. DNA of the CDR3: TGCAGTGCTAGGCCGGGACAATTCACTGAAGCTTTCTTT.

This clonotype was observed a single time. The chain uses TRBV7-2 and TRBJ1-6; D ambiguous. There are 13 residues in the CDR3. Per germline, CDR1 SGHTA and CDR2 FQGNSA. V gave up 5 bases and J gave up 5 bases, with 7 bases separating them. The CDR3 DNA reads TGTGCCAGCAGCATTTCTAATAATTCACCCCTCCACTTT. This encodes CASSISNNSPLHF.

The gene calls are TRBV12-3 or TRBV12-4 and TRBJ1-6; unclear D gene. Trimming shortened V by 0 bases and J by 13 bases, and 10 bases separated the two germline ends. This CDR3 is 13 amino acids long. The CDR3 reads CASSLALNDPLHF. In DNA, the CDR3 is TGTGCCAGCAGTTTAGCTCTTAACGACCCCCTCCACTTT.

This clonotype occurred a few times. The chain uses TRBV19 and TRBJ2-7; possibly TRBD2 for D (6 bases). Germline CDR1 and CDR2: LNHDA and SQIVND (reference sequence). CDR3 length: 14 residues. V was cut by 10 bases and J by 7 bases, with 23 bases left in between. The CDR3 loop is CATKVGDLRGEQYF. The CDR3 DNA reads TGTGCCACAAAGGTGGGGGACCTCCGGGGGGAGCAGTACTTC.

CDR3 coding DNA: TGTGCCAGCAGCCACAGGACTGTAAATTCACCCCTCCACTTT. This encodes CASSHRTVNSPLHF. V gene TRBV14 combines with J gene TRBJ1-6; no clear D gene. The V and J ends lost 3 bases and 7 bases respectively, with 10 bases between them. This CDR3 has 14 amino acids. Germline values: CDR1 SGHDN, CDR2 FVKESK. The whole variable domain, filled in from reference TRBV14 and TRBJ1-6, reads EAGVTQFPSHSVIEKGQTVTLRCDPISGHDNLYWYRRVMGKEIKFLLHFVKESKQDESGMPNNRFLAERTGGTYSTLKVQPAELEDSGVYFCASSHRTVNSPLHFGNGTRLTVT.

This sequence joins TRBV6-5 and TRBJ2-3; TRBD2 matches at 7 bases. The ends lost 7 bases at V and 3 bases at J; junction bases unmatched: 16. This CDR3 spans 17 amino acids. Germline V gene sequence: CDR1 MNHEY, CDR2 SVGAGI. Here the CDR3 reads CASTPREGLGPTDTQYF. The CDR3 region has the DNA TGTGCCAGCACTCCCCGCGAAGGACTAGGGCCTACAGATACGCAGTATTTT.

This clonotype has only a few counts. The rearrangement joins TRBV7-8 to TRBJ1-2, with 8 bases aligning to TRBD1. CDR3 length equals 13 residues. V was pared by 3 bases and J by 6 bases, with 3 bases of the junction left unmatched. Germline V gene sequence: CDR1 SGHVS, CDR2 FQNEAQ. The CDR3 loop is CASSFRQGNGYTF. The CDR3 nucleotides read TGTGCCAGCAGCTTTAGACAGGGGAATGGCTACACCTTC.

In its sample, this clonotype was seen a few times. The rearrangement links TRBV12-3 or TRBV12-4 to TRBJ1-1; TRBD1 might be the D (5 bases). With 8 bases removed from V and 8 bases from J, the gap between germline ends came to 15 bases. This CDR3 comprises 12 residues. The DNA for the CDR3 is TGTGCCAGCGTCAACGCAGGGTGGGAAGCTTTCTTT. Translated, it gives CASVNAGWEAFF.

The chain employs TRBV5-1 and TRBJ1-1; D is ambiguous. The V and J ends lost 1 base and 2 bases respectively, with 6 bases between them. CDR1 and CDR2 from the germline V gene are SGHRS and YFSETQ. The CDR3 extends over 13 amino acids. The CDR3 DNA reads TGCGCCAGCAGCTTGTGCGCTAACACTGAAGCTTTCTTT. Protein product: CASSLCANTEAFF.

This clonotype has only a few counts. The chain couples TRBV2 to TRBJ1-1, with a tentative D call TRBD1 (6 bases). Germline CDR1 SNHLY, CDR2 FYNNEI. V lost 5 bases, J lost 7 bases, and 14 bases lay in between. This CDR3 spans 13 amino acids. CDR3 nucleotide sequence: TGTGCCAGCAGTATAATGGGACAAGGTGAAGCTTTCTTT. Amino acids: CASSIMGQGEAFF.